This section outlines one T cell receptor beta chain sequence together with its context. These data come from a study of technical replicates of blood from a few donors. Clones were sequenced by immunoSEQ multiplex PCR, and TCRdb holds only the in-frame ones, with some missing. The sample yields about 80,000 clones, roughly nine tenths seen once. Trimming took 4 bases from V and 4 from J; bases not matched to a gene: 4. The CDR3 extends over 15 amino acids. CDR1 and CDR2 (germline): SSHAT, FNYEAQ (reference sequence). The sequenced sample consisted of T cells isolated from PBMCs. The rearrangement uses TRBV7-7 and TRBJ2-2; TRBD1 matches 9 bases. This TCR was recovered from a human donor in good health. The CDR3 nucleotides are TGTGCCAGCAGCTCCGGGACAGGGAGCACCGGGGAGCTGTTTTTT. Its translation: CASSSGTGSTGELFF.